This T cell receptor (beta chain) was captured by sequencing in a study of CD8 T cells in Susac syndrome. Random-hexamer reverse transcription was applied to roughly 0.5 to 1 ug RNA. With immunoSEQ multiplex PCR, TCR beta CDR3 was amplified across 54 Vbeta and 13 Jbeta. TCRdb re-analysed the immunoSEQ multiplex PCR reads in MiXCR, keeping a single row per CDR3 protein. The table shows 180,000 or so distinct CDR3 sequences, with 90% to 95% occurring only once. Sequencing of TCR beta, carried out with a high-throughput approach, was applied to CD8+ and CD4+ T cells from the blood. Negative isolation was used for CD8+ and CD4+ T cells and FACS enrichment for TEMRA cells. There are 13 residues in the CDR3. V was pared by 2 bases and J by 6 bases, with 13 bases between. Germline V lookup: CDR1 GTSNPN, CDR2 SVGIG (reference sequence).

The chain uses TRBV30 and TRBJ1-2; weak D call: TRBD1 (6 bases). Sequencing was performed on CD4+ T cells from PBMCs. This TCR came from a human donor with multiple sclerosis. The CDR3: CAWSLTGLNGYTF. The DNA for the CDR3 is TGTGCCTGGAGTCTTACAGGGTTAAATGGCTACACCTTC. Full variable domain (remainder filled in from reference TRBV30 and TRBJ1-2): SQTIHQWPATLVQPVGSPLSLECTVEGTSNPNLYWYRQAAGRGLQLLFYSVGIGQISSEVPQNLSASRPQDRQFILSSKKLLLSDSGFYLCAWSLTGLNGYTFGSGTRLTVV.